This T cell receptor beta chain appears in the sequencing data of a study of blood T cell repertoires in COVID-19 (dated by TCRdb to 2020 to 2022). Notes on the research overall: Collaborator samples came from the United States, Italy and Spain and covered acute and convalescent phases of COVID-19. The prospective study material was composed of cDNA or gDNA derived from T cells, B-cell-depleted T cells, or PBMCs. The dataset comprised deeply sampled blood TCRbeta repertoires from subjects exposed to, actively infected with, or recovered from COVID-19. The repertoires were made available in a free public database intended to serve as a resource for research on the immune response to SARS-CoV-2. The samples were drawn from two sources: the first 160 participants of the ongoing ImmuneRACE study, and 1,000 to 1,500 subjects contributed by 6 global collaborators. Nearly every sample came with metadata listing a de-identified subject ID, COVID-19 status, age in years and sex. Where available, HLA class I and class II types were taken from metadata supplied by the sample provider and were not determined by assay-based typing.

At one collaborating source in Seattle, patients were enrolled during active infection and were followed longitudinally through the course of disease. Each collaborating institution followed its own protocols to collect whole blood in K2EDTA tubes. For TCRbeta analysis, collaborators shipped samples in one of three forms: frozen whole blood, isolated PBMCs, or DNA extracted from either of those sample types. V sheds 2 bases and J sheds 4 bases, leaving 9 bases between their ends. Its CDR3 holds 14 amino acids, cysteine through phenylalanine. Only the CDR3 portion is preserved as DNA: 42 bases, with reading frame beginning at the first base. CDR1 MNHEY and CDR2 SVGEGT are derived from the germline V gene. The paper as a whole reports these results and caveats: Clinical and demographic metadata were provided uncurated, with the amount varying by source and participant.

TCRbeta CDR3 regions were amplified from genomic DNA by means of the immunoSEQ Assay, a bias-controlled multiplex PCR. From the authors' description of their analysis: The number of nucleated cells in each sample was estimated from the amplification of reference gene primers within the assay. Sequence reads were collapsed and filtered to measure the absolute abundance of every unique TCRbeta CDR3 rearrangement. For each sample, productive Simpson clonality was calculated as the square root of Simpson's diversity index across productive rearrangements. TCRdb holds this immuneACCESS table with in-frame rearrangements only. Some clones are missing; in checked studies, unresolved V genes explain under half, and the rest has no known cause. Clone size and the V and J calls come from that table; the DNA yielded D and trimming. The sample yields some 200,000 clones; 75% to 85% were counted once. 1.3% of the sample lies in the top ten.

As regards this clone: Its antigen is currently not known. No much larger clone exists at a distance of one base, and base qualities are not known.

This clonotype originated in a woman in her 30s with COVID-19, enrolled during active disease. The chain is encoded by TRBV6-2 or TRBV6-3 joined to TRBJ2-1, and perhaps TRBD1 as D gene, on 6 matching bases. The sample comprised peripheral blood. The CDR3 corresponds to CASSYVGQYNEQFF. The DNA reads TGTGCCAGCAGTTACGTCGGACAGTACAATGAGCAGTTCTTC.